This is a list of T cell receptor beta chains from one sample in a study of T-cell memory formation after mild COVID-19. A single record per CDR3 protein comes from TCRdb applying MiXCR to the 5' RACE reads. The table records 100,000 to 130,000 distinct CDR3 sequences, roughly 19% of them present only once. What was sequenced was PBMCs or a T cell subset sorted from them (not recorded which). These receptors were taken from a man younger than 35 who had mild COVID-19 (a few samples of this study predate the infection). Cell type and time point are not known. Each CDR3 is given with its conserved first and last residue. The order of the fields is D gene, V gene, J gene, clone size, CDR3 protein, CDR3 DNA. A D gene is named only where the DNA matches it firmly. Clone size appears in some rows only: once, few, many, or a class for an expanded clone.

-	TRBV7-2	TRBJ2-2	few	CASSPRAAFYTGELFF	TGTGCCAGCAGCCCCAGGGCAGCCTTCTATACCGGGGAGCTGTTTTTT
TRBD2	TRBV12-5	TRBJ2-3	many	CASGLFAGGQDTQYF	TGTGCTAGTGGTTTGTTCGCGGGGGGGCAAGATACGCAGTATTTT
-	TRBV6-1	TRBJ2-5	-	CASSPAGAGQETQYF	TGTGCCAGCAGCCCCGCGGGGGCGGGACAAGAGACCCAGTACTTC
TRBD2	TRBV5-1	TRBJ2-3	few	CASRPGGTAGNQPQYF	TGCGCCAGCCGCCCCGGGGGGACGGCAGGCAATCAGCCCCAGTATTTT
TRBD2	TRBV11-2	TRBJ2-5	few	CASSLSRGGSETQYF	TGTGCCAGCAGCTTAAGTAGGGGAGGGTCTGAGACCCAGTACTTC
TRBD1	TRBV29-1	TRBJ2-3	many	CSVARDSREDTQYF	TGCAGCGTGGCCCGGGACAGCCGAGAAGATACGCAGTATTTT
TRBD1	TRBV7-3	TRBJ2-1	-	CASSSTGGNEQFF	TGTGCCAGCAGCTCCACAGGGGGGAATGAGCAGTTCTTC
-	TRBV5-1	TRBJ2-3	few	CASSADPNPDTQYF	TGCGCCAGCAGCGCGGACCCAAACCCAGATACGCAGTATTTT
-	TRBV6-6	TRBJ2-3	few	CASSDGGSRTDTQYF	TGTGCCAGCAGCGACGGAGGCAGTCGCACAGATACGCAGTATTTT
-	TRBV19	TRBJ1-5	-	CASRAVNQPQHF	TGTGCCAGTAGGGCCGTCAATCAGCCCCAGCATTTT
TRBD2	TRBV20-1	TRBJ2-1	medium-sized	CSASGLAGNEQFF	TGCAGTGCTAGTGGACTAGCGGGGAATGAGCAGTTCTTC
-	TRBV4-3	TRBJ1-5	many	CASSQDSLNQPQHF	TGCGCCAGCAGCCAAGATAGTCTCAATCAGCCCCAGCATTTT
-	TRBV20-1	TRBJ2-5	-	CSAGRGAPETQYF	TGCAGTGCAGGAAGGGGGGCCCCAGAGACCCAGTACTTC
-	TRBV4-1	TRBJ2-1	-	CASSQVDLVSYNEQFF	TGCGCCAGCAGCCAAGTCGACCTAGTTTCCTACAATGAGCAGTTCTTC
-	TRBV7-2	TRBJ2-5	few	CASRNGTWAGETQYF	TGTGCCAGCAGAAACGGGACCTGGGCGGGGGAGACCCAGTACTTC
-	TRBV7-9	TRBJ1-4	few	CASTLGEKLFF	TGTGCCAGCACCCTGGGGGAAAAACTGTTTTTT
TRBD1	TRBV6-5	TRBJ2-1	few	CASSRTGGSEQFF	TGTGCCAGCAGCAGGACAGGGGGGAGTGAGCAGTTCTTC
TRBD1	TRBV20-1	TRBJ1-2	few	CSASDRGKGYTF	TGCAGTGCGAGCGACAGGGGAAAAGGCTACACCTTC
TRBD2	TRBV20-1	TRBJ2-1	few	CSARVEGLAGARSYNEQFF	TGCAGTGCTAGAGTTGAGGGACTAGCGGGGGCACGGTCCTACAATGAGCAGTTCTTC
-	TRBV6-6	TRBJ2-1	-	CASRYHRGNEQFF	TGTGCCAGCAGGTACCATAGGGGGAATGAGCAGTTCTTC
-	TRBV6-5	TRBJ1-1	-	CASSSFGGRTEAFF	TGTGCCAGCAGTTCCTTCGGAGGGCGAACTGAAGCTTTCTTT
-	TRBV20-1	TRBJ2-3	-	CSARDPRGTDTQYF	TGCAGTGCTAGAGATCCGAGGGGCACAGATACGCAGTATTTT
-	TRBV7-9	TRBJ2-2	many	CASRKNRDGDTGELFF	TGTGCCAGCAGGAAAAACCGAGACGGCGACACCGGGGAGCTGTTTTTT
TRBD2	TRBV7-9	TRBJ2-3	few	CASSGLLAGEGDTQYF	TGTGCCAGCAGCGGATTACTAGCGGGGGAAGGAGATACGCAGTATTTT
-	TRBV7-9	TRBJ1-1	-	CASSFRGLGNTEAFF	TGTGCCAGCAGCTTCCGAGGGTTAGGGAACACTGAAGCTTTCTTT
TRBD1	TRBV9	TRBJ2-2	few	CASSVDWAGGESGELFF	TGTGCCAGCAGCGTAGATTGGGCAGGGGGCGAATCCGGGGAGCTGTTTTTT
TRBD1	TRBV7-2	TRBJ1-2	few	CASSLDRVKGYTF	TGTGCCAGCAGCTTGGACAGGGTTAAGGGCTACACCTTC
-	TRBV29-1	TRBJ2-4	many	CSVEESPRGAKNIQYF	TGCAGCGTTGAAGAGAGTCCTCGGGGAGCCAAAAACATTCAGTACTTC
-	TRBV5-1	TRBJ2-1	-	CASNPEGGAYNEQFF	TGCGCCAGCAACCCGGAGGGGGGGGCCTACAATGAGCAGTTCTTC
-	TRBV11-3	TRBJ2-3	few	CASSSAGSDTQYF	TGTGCCAGCAGCTCCGCGGGGTCAGATACGCAGTATTTT
TRBD1	TRBV10-3	TRBJ1-1	few	CAISDKQGGYTEAFF	TGTGCCATCAGTGATAAACAGGGGGGCTACACTGAAGCTTTCTTT
-	TRBV5-1	TRBJ2-2	many	CASSLTARRATGELFF	TGCGCCAGCAGCCTGACCGCTCGACGGGCCACCGGGGAGCTGTTTTTT
TRBD2	TRBV5-1	TRBJ2-1	few	CASSLTSGGNEQFF	TGCGCCAGCAGCTTGACTAGCGGGGGCAATGAGCAGTTCTTC
-	TRBV6-2/TRBV6-3	TRBJ2-1	-	CASISGGLYSYNEQFF	TGTGCCAGCATTAGTGGGGGGCTTTACTCCTACAATGAGCAGTTCTTC
-	TRBV5-1	TRBJ1-2	-	CASSLAGSEDYGYTF	TGCGCCAGCAGCTTGGCCGGATCGGAGGACTATGGCTACACCTTC
-	TRBV6-6	TRBJ1-5	few	CASTPSDSNQPQHF	TGTGCCAGCACTCCGAGCGACAGCAATCAGCCCCAGCATTTT